A selection of T cell receptor beta chains follows, all from one sample in a study of cytomegalovirus exposure and HLA in healthy donors. Some clones are missing from TCRdb's copy, which holds only in-frame ones; the method was immunoSEQ multiplex PCR. The sample lists around 110,000 clones; around 60% were seen once. Sample: PBMCs. The receptors derive from a woman between 40 and 55 years old in good health and CMV-seropositive. Both conserved end residues are part of each CDR3. Fields, in order: V gene, D gene, clone size, J gene, CDR3 DNA, CDR3 protein. A D gene is named only where the DNA matches it firmly. Clone size is stated in some rows and not others, as once, few, many or a class when expanded.

v_gene: TRBV6-5
d_gene: .
abundance: .
j_gene: TRBJ2-2
CDR3nt: TGTGCCAGCAGTGGGAGCCTCGGGGAGCTGTTTTTT
CDR3aa: CASSGSLGELFF

v_gene: TRBV11-2
d_gene: .
abundance: .
j_gene: TRBJ1-5
CDR3nt: TGTGCCAGCAGCAAGGGGGTTAGCAATCAGCCCCAGCATTTT
CDR3aa: CASSKGVSNQPQHF

v_gene: TRBV4-1
d_gene: .
abundance: few
j_gene: TRBJ2-1
CDR3nt: TGCGCCAGCAGCTCCACTTCTAGCAATGAGCAGTTCTTC
CDR3aa: CASSSTSSNEQFF

v_gene: TRBV5-6
d_gene: TRBD1
abundance: few
j_gene: TRBJ1-1
CDR3nt: TGTGCCAGCAGGGGGAAGGGGGCCACTGAAGCTTTCTTT
CDR3aa: CASRGKGATEAFF

v_gene: TRBV5-1
d_gene: .
abundance: few
j_gene: TRBJ1-1
CDR3nt: TGCGCCAGCAGCTTGGTCGAGGGGAGGGAAGGCACTGAAGCTTTCTTT
CDR3aa: CASSLVEGREGTEAFF

v_gene: TRBV7-9
d_gene: .
abundance: few
j_gene: TRBJ2-2
CDR3nt: TGTGCCAGCAGCCCCCTTAGTGGGGAGCTGTTTTTT
CDR3aa: CASSPLSGELFF

v_gene: TRBV27
d_gene: TRBD1
abundance: .
j_gene: TRBJ2-2
CDR3nt: TGTGCCAGCAGTACAGACAGGGTAAACACCGGGGAGCTGTTTTTT
CDR3aa: CASSTDRVNTGELFF

v_gene: TRBV6-1
d_gene: TRBD1
abundance: .
j_gene: TRBJ2-5
CDR3nt: TGTGCCAGCCGAACGACAGGGGACAGAGAGACCCAGTACTTC
CDR3aa: CASRTTGDRETQYF

v_gene: TRBV5-4
d_gene: .
abundance: .
j_gene: TRBJ2-5
CDR3nt: TGTGCCAGCAGCTTGAAGAGTGTGGTTTCCCTGGGCCTGGAGACCCAGTACTTC
CDR3aa: CASSLKSVVSLGLETQYF

v_gene: TRBV11-2
d_gene: TRBD2
abundance: few
j_gene: TRBJ2-1
CDR3nt: TGTGCCAGCAGACAGAGGACTAGATCCTCCCTTGTCTCCTACAATGAGCAGTTCTTC
CDR3aa: CASRQRTRSSLVSYNEQFF

v_gene: TRBV19
d_gene: TRBD2
abundance: .
j_gene: TRBJ2-3
CDR3nt: TGTGCCAGTAGTATTCTTCCTAGCGGGAGGGCATCGGATACGCAGTATTTT
CDR3aa: CASSILPSGRASDTQYF

v_gene: TRBV7-2
d_gene: .
abundance: .
j_gene: TRBJ2-7
CDR3nt: TGTGCCAGCAGCTCCTCCCTCGGCGAGCAGTACTTC
CDR3aa: CASSSSLGEQYF

v_gene: TRBV7-9
d_gene: TRBD2
abundance: .
j_gene: TRBJ2-5
CDR3nt: TGTGCCAGTTCGGGGGGGCGAGAGACCCAGTACTTC
CDR3aa: CASSGGRETQYF

v_gene: TRBV5-8
d_gene: .
abundance: .
j_gene: TRBJ1-1
CDR3nt: TGTGCCAGCAGCTTGGTATTGGGACCGGGGGACACTGAAGCTTTCTTT
CDR3aa: CASSLVLGPGDTEAFF

v_gene: TRBV29-1
d_gene: .
abundance: .
j_gene: TRBJ1-5
CDR3nt: TGCAGCGTTCAGGCAGCTTCCAATCAGCCCCAGCATTTT
CDR3aa: CSVQAASNQPQHF

v_gene: TRBV7-8
d_gene: TRBD1
abundance: once
j_gene: TRBJ1-2
CDR3nt: TGTGCCAGCAGCTTAGCAGGGACAGGGGATATAGGCTACACCTTC
CDR3aa: CASSLAGTGDIGYTF

v_gene: TRBV28
d_gene: .
abundance: .
j_gene: TRBJ2-7
CDR3nt: TGTGCCAGCAGTTTATGGAACCTCAGTGGAGCGCCTAAAGAGCAGTACTTC
CDR3aa: CASSLWNLSGAPKEQYF

v_gene: TRBV5-4
d_gene: TRBD2
abundance: .
j_gene: TRBJ2-5
CDR3nt: TGTGCCAGCAGCTTGCGGGGACTAGTGGGCCAAGAGACCCAGTACTTC
CDR3aa: CASSLRGLVGQETQYF

v_gene: TRBV7-6
d_gene: TRBD1
abundance: .
j_gene: TRBJ2-3
CDR3nt: TGTGCCAGCAGCCCAGGGACAGGGGGTACAGATACGCAGTATTTT
CDR3aa: CASSPGTGGTDTQYF

v_gene: TRBV27
d_gene: .
abundance: .
j_gene: TRBJ2-1
CDR3nt: TGTGCCAGCAGAAAAAGGGAGTGGGGAAATGAGCAGTTCTTC
CDR3aa: CASRKREWGNEQFF

v_gene: TRBV18
d_gene: .
abundance: .
j_gene: TRBJ1-5
CDR3nt: TGTGCCAGCTCACCCGGCGGTCCGACAGGCCTCAATCAGCCCCAGCATTTT
CDR3aa: CASSPGGPTGLNQPQHF

v_gene: TRBV5-4
d_gene: TRBD2
abundance: few
j_gene: TRBJ2-1
CDR3nt: TGTGCCAGCAGCTTGCCCCCGCTAGCGGATTCCTACAATGAGCAGTTCTTC
CDR3aa: CASSLPPLADSYNEQFF

v_gene: TRBV5-3
d_gene: TRBD2
abundance: .
j_gene: TRBJ2-1
CDR3nt: TGTGCCAGAAGCCGACGGACTAGCACAGACTACAATGAGCAGTTCTTC
CDR3aa: CARSRRTSTDYNEQFF

v_gene: TRBV9
d_gene: TRBD2
abundance: few
j_gene: TRBJ2-3
CDR3nt: TGTGCCAGCAGCCCCTCTGGCGGGGGTGGCACAGATACGCAGTATTTT
CDR3aa: CASSPSGGGGTDTQYF

v_gene: TRBV5-1
d_gene: .
abundance: .
j_gene: TRBJ1-1
CDR3nt: TGCGCCAGCAGCTTGGGCCCTACAGGGCCTATGAACACTGAAGCTTTCTTT
CDR3aa: CASSLGPTGPMNTEAFF

v_gene: TRBV5-5
d_gene: TRBD1
abundance: once
j_gene: TRBJ1-2
CDR3nt: TGTGCCAGCAGCTTGGAGGGGGCCCTAAGAGGCGGCTACACCTTC
CDR3aa: CASSLEGALRGGYTF

v_gene: TRBV7-9
d_gene: TRBD2
abundance: .
j_gene: TRBJ2-1
CDR3nt: TGTTCCAGCAGCTTAGGTCCCGGGACTAGTGGGAATGAGCAGTTCTTC
CDR3aa: CSSSLGPGTSGNEQFF

v_gene: TRBV5-3
d_gene: .
abundance: .
j_gene: TRBJ1-1
CDR3nt: TGTGCCAGAAGCGGGCAGACAGAAGCTTTCTTT
CDR3aa: CARSGQTEAFF

v_gene: TRBV5-1
d_gene: .
abundance: .
j_gene: TRBJ2-1
CDR3nt: TGCGCCAGCAGCTTGGCCGAGGCAAATGAGCAGTTCTTC
CDR3aa: CASSLAEANEQFF